Shown below are 18 T cell receptor beta chains from a single sample sequenced in a study of molecular identifiers for immune sequencing clone quantification. TCRdb re-called the PCR reads with MiXCR, one entry per CDR3 protein. Here the sample spans over 600,000 distinct CDR3 sequences, about 20% being singletons. Sequenced material: naive CD8+ T cells from blood, with Jurkat cell RNA spiked in. The subset was: FACS-sorted CD8+CD4-CCR7+CD45RA+ naive T cells. The receptors originated from a human donor in good health. Some libraries in this study had Jurkat cell RNA spiked in.

For this clonotype: A much larger clone differs from this one at a single base, so this may be a read error. The chain combines TRBV7-2 with TRBJ1-4; D is undetermined. Germline V gene sequence: CDR1 SGHTA, CDR2 FQGNSA. This CDR3 has 15 amino acids. Here the CDR3 DNA reads TGTGCCAGCCGCTTTCGGGAGAACGCTAATGAAAAACTGTTTTTT. Translated: CASRFRENANEKLFF.

This clonotype was detected a few times. The conserved closing phenylalanine or tryptophan is absent in this CDR3, likely reflecting a read error. J is TRBJ2-7 and V is TRBV5-1; TRBD2 aligns across 7 bases. The germline V gene encodes CDR1 SGHRS and CDR2 YFSETQ. V gave up 4 bases and J gave up 1 base; unmatched junction bases: 14. This CDR3 region has 17 residues. This CDR3 reads CASSPDGLVAGSYEQYL. As DNA, the CDR3 is TGCGCCAGCAGCCCCGACGGGTTAGTAGCGGGTTCCTACGAGCAGTACCTC.

In the case of this clonotype: This may be a read error: a much more frequent sequence differs by one nucleotide. V and J are TRBV6-6 and TRBJ2-3; TRBD2 is a possible D gene (5 bases). This CDR3 spans 15 amino acids. CDR1 and CDR2 (germline): MNHNY, SVGAGI (reference sequence). Trimming removed 6 bases at V and 6 bases at J, with 19 bases between. Written as DNA, the CDR3 is TGTGCCAGCAGCTCCCCTCACATGGGAGTTGATACGCAGTATTTT. Encoded protein: CASSSPHMGVDTQYF.

This clonotype has at least ten counts. This chain uses TRBV7-9 with TRBJ2-2; D is possibly TRBD2 (6 bases). The CDR3 loop spans 19 amino acids. Germline loops: CDR1 SEHNR, CDR2 FQNEAQ (reference sequence). Trimming took off 1 base at V and 2 bases at J, with 20 bases between the two ends. In DNA, the CDR3 is TGTGCCAGCAGCTTAGAGGTAGTAGCGGCGCCTTATAACACCGGGGAGCTGTTTTTT. It is translated as CASSLEVVAAPYNTGELFF.

This clonotype was recorded at least ten times. The chain is built from TRBV29-1 and TRBJ1-1; D is possibly TRBD1 (6 bases). The germline gives CDR1 SQVTM, CDR2 ANQGSEA. The CDR3 loop spans 12 amino acids. The V end lost 7 bases, the J end lost 4 bases, and 13 bases lay between the germline ends. The chain's CDR3 is CSAPTGPTEAFF. As DNA, the CDR3 is TGCAGCGCCCCAACAGGGCCCACTGAAGCTTTCTTT.

The chain combines TRBV9 with TRBJ2-5; 10 bases are shared with TRBD1. V dropped 4 bases and J dropped 5; count of bases not matched to a gene: 8. This CDR3 region has 15 residues. CDR1 and CDR2 from the germline V gene are SGDLS and YYNGEE. The chain's CDR3 is CASSTTGGLGETQYF. CDR3 nucleotides: TGTGCCAGCAGCACGACAGGGGGCTTGGGGGAGACCCAGTACTTC.

This clonotype was seen ten or more times. V usage is TRBV6-5 and J usage is TRBJ1-5; D uncertain. The germline V gene encodes CDR1 MNHEY and CDR2 SVGAGI. V was pared by 2 bases and J by 6 bases, with 8 bases between. The CDR3 contains 13 residues. The chain's CDR3 is CASSYESGQPQHF. The CDR3 nucleotides read TGTGCCAGCAGTTACGAGTCGGGTCAGCCCCAGCATTTT.

The DNA for the CDR3 is TGTGCCAGCAGCTCCGGGACTAGCGGGGTCACCGGGGAGCTGTTTTTT. Its protein is CASSSGTSGVTGELFF. The chain recombines TRBV13 with TRBJ2-2; 13 bases match TRBD2. Germline V gives CDR1 PRHDT, CDR2 FYEKMQ (reference sequence). V dropped 4 bases and J dropped 4; count of bases not matched to a gene: 3. The CDR3 contains 16 residues.

At least ten counts were recorded for this clonotype. V is TRBV6-5 and J is TRBJ2-3; 9 nucleotides align to TRBD2. The CDR3 covers 17 residues. The germline V gene encodes CDR1 MNHEY and CDR2 SVGAGI. The junction had 9 bases not matched to a gene; V was cut back by 2 bases and J by 3 bases. The CDR3 coding sequence is TGTGCCAGCAGTTACGGAATAGCGGGGGACGTGACAGATACGCAGTATTTT. It encodes CASSYGIAGDVTDTQYF.

There are many counts of this clonotype. This chain uses TRBV19 with TRBJ2-2; TRBD1 matches at 10 bases. CDR3 size: 17 residues. CDR1 LNHDA and CDR2 SQIVND come from the germline V gene (reference sequence). Trimming at V came to 2 bases and at J to 5 bases, leaving 8 bases not matched to a gene. The CDR3 region is CASSITRDRGMTGELFF. The DNA for the CDR3 is TGTGCCAGTAGTATAACCCGGGACAGGGGCATGACCGGGGAGCTGTTTTTT.

As regards this clonotype: A much larger clone sits a single nucleotide away, making a read error possible. This rearrangement joins TRBV20-1 to TRBJ2-4; maybe TRBD2 (6 bases). The V gene's germline CDR1 is DFQATT and CDR2 SNEGSKA (reference sequence). CDR3 size: 13 residues. CDR3 protein: CSARESERNTQYF. CDR3 bases: TGCAGTGCTCGGGAGTCCGAAAGAAACACTCAGTACTTC.

This chain connects TRBV29-1 to TRBJ2-1; a weak D match, TRBD2 (5 bases). This CDR3 is built from 15 residues. Trimming removed 2 bases from V and 8 bases from J, with 19 bases in between. Germline lookup yields CDR1 SQVTM and CDR2 ANQGSEA. The CDR3 loop reads CSVEPKRKFGYEQFF. The CDR3 region has the DNA TGCAGCGTTGAACCCAAGCGGAAGTTTGGGTATGAGCAGTTCTTC.

Regarding this clonotype: An end of the junction does not agree with germline; a read error may underlie this. This chain links TRBV7-9 with TRBJ2-1; 9 nucleotides line up with TRBD2. Germline V gene sequence: CDR1 SEHNR, CDR2 FQNEAQ (reference sequence). The CDR3 totals 14 residues. The CDR3 bases are TGTGCCAGCCGCTTAGCGGGAGTAGCAACCGAGCAGTTCTTC. Protein: CASRLAGVATEQFF.

This clonotype occurred many times. The CDR3 sequence: CASSIYQETYEQYF. CDR3 bases: TGTGCCAGTAGTATATACCAGGAAACCTACGAGCAGTACTTC. J is TRBJ2-7 and V is TRBV19, with D uncertain. The CDR3 covers 14 residues. CDR1 is LNHDA, CDR2 SQIVND, per germline (reference sequence). V was cut by 2 bases and J by 2 bases, with 10 bases left in between.

In nucleotides, the CDR3 is TGTGCCAGTACCCCGGTGACAGGGGGCAATCAGCCCCAGCATTTT. Amino acids: CASTPVTGGNQPQHF. V is TRBV19 and J is TRBJ1-5; TRBD1 matches 8 bases. Per the germline V gene, CDR1 is LNHDA and CDR2 is SQIVND (reference sequence). The CDR3 runs 15 residues. V gave up 7 bases and J gave up 2 bases; unmatched junction bases: 7.

This sequence joins TRBV10-3 and TRBJ2-2; 8 bases are a match to TRBD2. Trimming removed 3 bases from V and 5 bases from J; junction bases left unmatched: 2. Germline V CDR1 and CDR2: ENHRY, SYGVKD. The CDR3 is 14 residues long. This chain's CDR3 is CAISDSGKTGELFF. CDR3 nucleotides: TGTGCCATCAGTGATAGCGGGAAGACCGGGGAGCTGTTTTTT.

This clonotype was seen a handful of times. V is TRBV9 and J is TRBJ2-3, with D possibly being TRBD1 or TRBD2 (5 bases each). In germline, CDR1 is SGDLS, CDR2 YYNGEE. The length of the CDR3 is 14 residues. V was shortened by 2 bases and J by 6 bases, with 13 bases between the two germline ends. Written as DNA, the CDR3 is TGTGCCAGCAGCGTTATCGGGGCGCGTGATACGCAGTATTTT. This gives the protein CASSVIGARDTQYF.

Points on this clonotype: A clone one base away is much larger, so this may be a read error. The chain carries TRBV4-3 and TRBJ1-1, with a weak D call TRBD1 (5 bases). V shed 8 bases and J shed 0 bases, with 13 bases lying between them. The CDR3 loop spans 14 amino acids. The germline V gene has CDR1 LGHNA and CDR2 YSLEER. CDR3 residues: CASGRDRMNTEAFF. DNA of the CDR3: TGCGCCAGCGGCCGCGACAGAATGAACACTGAAGCTTTCTTT.